Each of the 22 T cell receptor beta chains below was sequenced from the same sample in a study of shared clonotypes between healthy human individuals. Generated by immunoSEQ multiplex PCR, the TCRdb table keeps only in-frame clones and is missing some. This repertoire shows approximately 940,000 clones, 76% found once; its top ten account for about 1.5%. Sequencing used memory CD4+ T cells sorted from blood. Indicated subset: CD45RA-negative fraction. The receptors shown here come from a man between 18 and 29 years old in good health.

The chain couples TRBV2 to TRBJ1-3; D is unresolved. Trimming removed 7 bases at V and 0 bases at J, with 13 bases between. Germline assignment: CDR1 SNHLY and CDR2 FYNNEI. CDR3 size: 15 residues. CDR3 in DNA: TGTGCCAGCAAGGTGGCGGACTTCTCTGGAAACACCATATATTTT. It translates to CASKVADFSGNTIYF.

J is TRBJ2-7 and V is TRBV6-5; no reliable D call. Germline-derived CDR1 and CDR2 are MNHEY and SVGAGI. The CDR3 runs 14 residues. With 2 bases removed from V and 0 bases from J, the gap between germline ends came to 8 bases. The CDR3 here is CASSYDPHSYEQYF. CDR3 bases: TGTGCCAGCAGTTACGACCCCCACTCCTACGAGCAGTACTTC.

The CDR3 sequence: CASSLQGVSGGVNTEAFF. The DNA for the CDR3 is TGTGCCAGCAGCTTACAGGGAGTGAGTGGTGGGGTGAACACTGAAGCTTTCTTT. The V call is TRBV7-3, the J call TRBJ1-1, with a weak D call TRBD1 (5 bases). Germline assignment: CDR1 SGHTA and CDR2 FQGTGA. Trimming took 2 bases from V and 0 from J, leaving 19 bases between them. The CDR3 has 18 amino acids.

There are a few counts of this clone. This chain joins TRBV6-5 and TRBJ2-6; maybe TRBD2 (6 bases). Germline lookup yields CDR1 MNHEY and CDR2 SVGAGI. Between the trimmed V and J ends, which lost 3 bases and 7 bases, there was a span of 10 bases. The CDR3 has 14 residues. CDR3 sequence: CASSYRDLANVLTF. The CDR3 nucleotides are TGTGCCAGCAGTTATAGGGACTTAGCCAACGTCCTGACTTTC.

This chain uses TRBV5-6 with TRBJ1-6, with a weak D call TRBD1 (5 bases). Germline CDR1 and CDR2: SGHDT and YYEEEE. The V and J ends lost 1 base and 7 bases respectively, with 12 bases between them. This CDR3 has 15 residues. CDR3 DNA sequence: TGTGCCAGCAGCTTGAGATCCAGGGTAAATTCACCCCTCCACTTT. Translation: CASSLRSRVNSPLHF.

CDR3 amino acids: CASSLMGGAAQETQYF. DNA of the CDR3: TGTGCCAGCAGCTTAATGGGCGGGGCAGCCCAAGAGACCCAGTACTTC. The chain recombines TRBV7-9 with TRBJ2-5, with a weak D call TRBD2 (6 bases). The CDR3 is 16 amino acids. CDR1 SEHNR and CDR2 FQNEAQ come from the germline V gene (reference sequence). V lost 2 bases and J 1 base, leaving 14 bases between the germline ends.

This rearrangement joins TRBV10-2 to TRBJ2-5; maybe TRBD1 (6 bases). The CDR3 has 16 residues. The V end lost 0 bases, the J end lost 3 bases, and 14 bases lay between the germline ends. From germline, CDR1 is WSHSY and CDR2 SAAADI. The chain's CDR3 is CASSESGAAAEETQYF. The DNA of the CDR3 is TGCGCCAGCAGTGAGTCGGGGGCAGCTGCAGAAGAGACCCAGTACTTC.

The CDR3 region has the DNA TGTGCCAGCAGCCAGCCGCCACAGGGACGTGGGGTCCTGACTTTC. Residues: CASSQPPQGRGVLTF. The rearrangement uses TRBV5-8 and TRBJ2-6; D perhaps matches TRBD1 (6 bases). The V and J ends lost 4 bases and 13 bases respectively, with 21 bases between them. The CDR3 is 15 amino acids. Per germline, CDR1 SGHTS and CDR2 YDEGEE.

At least ten counts were recorded for this clone. The same CDR3 is also encoded by other DNA sequences in this sample. The chain uses TRBV5-1 and TRBJ1-1; weak D call: TRBD1 (5 bases). In germline, CDR1 is SGHRS, CDR2 YFSETQ. This CDR3 has 15 residues. Between the trimmed V and J ends, which lost 0 bases and 11 bases, there was a span of 20 bases. The CDR3 DNA is TGCGCCAGCAGCTTGGAGGGCGGCGGGGCCTCGGGTGCTTTCTTT. This translates into CASSLEGGGASGAFF.

This sequence joins TRBV2 and TRBJ2-2, with D possibly called TRBD1 or TRBD2 (6 bases each). The germline V gene has CDR1 SNHLY and CDR2 FYNNEI. V was shortened by 8 bases and J by 4 bases, with 17 bases between the two germline ends. The CDR3 spans 15 residues. The CDR3 bases are TGTGCCAGCGCCCAGGAGGGGGTCGGCACCGGGGAGCTGTTTTTT. This gives the protein CASAQEGVGTGELFF.

The chain couples TRBV19 to TRBJ2-7, with D tentatively TRBD1 (6 bases). This CDR3 contains 11 residues. Per germline, CDR1 LNHDA and CDR2 SQIVND (reference sequence). The DNA for the CDR3 is TGTGCAAGTGGGGGCCGATACGAGCAGTACTTC. This gives the protein CASGGRYEQYF.

The chain uses TRBV7-9 and TRBJ2-3; the D is unclear. V lost 4 bases and J 4 bases, leaving 6 bases between the germline ends. This CDR3 has 12 amino acids. Germline-derived CDR1 and CDR2 are SEHNR and FQNEAQ (reference sequence). The DNA for the CDR3 is TGTGCCAGCAGCTACAGATCAGATACGCAGTATTTT. Translation: CASSYRSDTQYF.

At least ten counts were recorded for this clone. CDR3 coding DNA: TGCGCCAGCAGCCAAGAATGGACAGAGTATGGCTACACCTTC. Its protein is CASSQEWTEYGYTF. V gene TRBV4-3 combines with J gene TRBJ1-2, with D possibly matching TRBD1 (6 bases). Trimming took off 0 bases at V and 5 bases at J, with 10 bases between the two ends. Germline-derived CDR1 and CDR2 are LGHNA and YSLEER. This CDR3 spans 14 amino acids.

This clone was seen a single time. The gene calls are TRBV4-3 and TRBJ2-5, with TRBD1 matching over 12 bases. This CDR3 contains 16 residues. V shed 0 bases, J shed 4 bases, and the junction held 3 bases outside the gene matches. The germline gives CDR1 LGHNA, CDR2 YSLEER. CDR3: CASSQDGTGGAETQYF. The CDR3 DNA is TGCGCCAGCAGCCAAGATGGGACAGGGGGCGCAGAGACCCAGTACTTC.

V is TRBV6-6 and J is TRBJ2-1; 11 bases agree with TRBD1. Losses at the gene ends were 5 bases for V and 1 base for J; bases not matched to a gene: 4. CDR3 length equals 16 residues. Germline values: CDR1 MNHNY, CDR2 SVGAGI (reference sequence). CDR3 protein: CASSGGQGVSYNEQFF. CDR3 in DNA: TGTGCCAGCAGTGGGGGACAGGGGGTTTCCTACAATGAGCAGTTCTTC.

The chain uses TRBV5-1 and TRBJ2-3; 8 nucleotides line up with TRBD2. Germline V CDR1 and CDR2: SGHRS, YFSETQ. After removal of 0 bases from V and 0 bases from J, the junction contained 6 bases not matched to a gene. The CDR3 contains 17 residues. The CDR3 is CASSLGRLATSTDTQYF. The CDR3 region has the DNA TGCGCCAGCAGCTTGGGTCGACTAGCGACTAGCACAGATACGCAGTATTTT. The full variable domain, its missing parts supplied by reference TRBV5-1 and TRBJ2-3, is KAGVTQTPRYLIKTRGQQVTLSCSPISGHRSVSWYQQTPGQGLQFLFEYFSETQRNKGNFPGRFSGRQFSNSRSEMNVSTLELGDSALYLCASSLGRLATSTDTQYFGPGTRLTVL.

The J gene is TRBJ1-2, the V gene TRBV19, with a possible D match to TRBD1 (6 bases). With 3 bases removed from V and 4 bases from J, the gap between germline ends came to 15 bases. CDR1 and CDR2 (germline): LNHDA, SQIVND (reference sequence). This CDR3 is 15 amino acids long. The CDR3, as DNA: TGTGCCAGTAGTATGGATTACAGGGTCCTCTATGGCTACACCTTC. Translated, it gives CASSMDYRVLYGYTF.

V usage is TRBV6-6 and J usage is TRBJ1-5; 7 bases map to TRBD1. This CDR3 is 14 amino acids long. V was pared by 0 bases and J by 6 bases, with 2 bases of the junction left unmatched. CDR1 and CDR2 from the germline V gene are MNHNY and SVGAGI (reference sequence). The CDR3 here is CASSYSGGTQPQHF. CDR3 sequence (DNA): TGTGCCAGCAGTTACTCAGGGGGCACTCAGCCCCAGCATTTT.

The chain couples TRBV19 to TRBJ1-2; D remains unclear. This CDR3 is 11 amino acids long. Germline-derived CDR1 and CDR2 are LNHDA and SQIVND (reference sequence). V lost 5 bases, J lost 5 bases, and 6 bases lay in between. The CDR3 DNA sequence: TGTGCCAGTAGTTTCATGTATGGCTACACCTTC. It yields the protein CASSFMYGYTF.

The chain combines TRBV27 with TRBJ2-5; D gene uncertain. V lost 0 bases and J lost 5, with 13 bases in between. Germline V gives CDR1 MNHEY, CDR2 SMNVEV (reference sequence). This CDR3 has 15 residues. The CDR3 reads CASSLSRIPRETQYF. The CDR3 nucleotides are TGTGCCAGCAGTTTATCGAGGATACCACGCGAGACCCAGTACTTC.

This clone was seen a single time. This sequence joins TRBV30 and TRBJ1-5; 7 bases align to TRBD1. CDR3 length: 15 amino acids. Germline assignment: CDR1 GTSNPN and CDR2 SVGIG (reference sequence). V lost 3 bases to trimming and J lost 5 bases; unmatched junction nucleotides: 10. The CDR3 coding sequence is TGTGCCTGGAGCGGAAGGTGGCAGGGGGATCAGCCCCAGCATTTT. Amino acids: CAWSGRWQGDQPQHF.

V gene TRBV28 combines with J gene TRBJ1-1; perhaps TRBD1 as D (5 bases). This CDR3 region has 14 residues. The V gene's germline CDR1 is MDHEN and CDR2 SYDVKM. With 5 bases removed from V and 4 bases from J, the gap between germline ends came to 14 bases. This chain's CDR3 is CASSGTLRSTEAFF. The CDR3, as DNA: TGTGCCAGCAGTGGGACTTTGAGAAGCACTGAAGCTTTCTTT.